A selection of T cell receptor beta chains follows, all from one sample in a study of blood T cell repertoires in COVID-19. Sequencing was performed with immunoSEQ multiplex PCR; in TCRdb, only in-frame clones are kept and a portion is missing. The sample contains approximately 220,000 clones, 85% to 90% of which appear only once. Specimen: PBMCs or T cells enriched from blood (not recorded which). The receptors were sampled from a woman aged 25-40 years with acute COVID-19. CDR3s include the opening cysteine and the closing phenylalanine or tryptophan. Fields, in order: CDR3 protein, CDR3 DNA, J gene, D gene, V gene, clone size. The D gene is left open where the match is weak. Size tells how often a clone was seen (once, few, many) or the class of an expanded clone, and some rows leave it out.

CDR3: CASSPQTGAYEQYF
DNA: TGTGCCAGCAGTCCGCAGACAGGGGCCTACGAGCAGTACTTC
J: TRBJ2-7
D: TRBD1
V: TRBV28
size: once

CDR3: CAWTRGGKNTEAFF
DNA: TGTGCCTGGACGCGCGGGGGCAAGAACACTGAAGCTTTCTTT
J: TRBJ1-1
D: -
V: TRBV30
size: -

CDR3: CASSQGASGGYEQYF
DNA: TGTGCCAGCAGCCAAGGTGCTAGCGGGGGCTACGAGCAGTACTTC
J: TRBJ2-7
D: TRBD2
V: TRBV3-1/TRBV3-2
size: -

CDR3: CAWNRRGQGARQPQHF
DNA: TGTGCCTGGAATCGGAGGGGACAGGGGGCTAGGCAGCCCCAGCATTTT
J: TRBJ1-5
D: TRBD1
V: TRBV30
size: once

CDR3: CASSFRTNSAETQYF
DNA: TGCGCCAGCAGCTTCCGGACAAACAGCGCAGAGACCCAGTACTTC
J: TRBJ2-5
D: -
V: TRBV5-1
size: -

CDR3: CASSQGTGWTEAFF
DNA: TGTGCCAGCAGCCAAGGGACAGGCTGGACTGAAGCTTTCTTT
J: TRBJ1-1
D: TRBD1
V: TRBV3-1/TRBV3-2
size: -

CDR3: CASSLYSSSSGGIDEQYF
DNA: TGTGCCAGCAGCCTTTACTCCTCATCTAGCGGGGGTATCGACGAGCAGTACTTC
J: TRBJ2-7
D: TRBD2
V: TRBV7-2
size: -

CDR3: CASSIAGKGHPDEKLFF
DNA: TGTGCCAGTAGTATAGCCGGGAAGGGACATCCGGATGAAAAACTGTTTTTT
J: TRBJ1-4
D: -
V: TRBV19
size: -

CDR3: CASSYSQGLTYEQYF
DNA: TGTGCCAGCAGTTACAGCCAGGGGCTAACCTACGAGCAGTACTTC
J: TRBJ2-7
D: -
V: TRBV6-5
size: -

CDR3: CASSIDSPGQETQYF
DNA: TGCGCCAGCAGCATCGACAGCCCTGGCCAAGAGACCCAGTACTTC
J: TRBJ2-5
D: -
V: TRBV5-1
size: -

CDR3: CASSPWTGGETQYF
DNA: TGTGCCAGCAGCCCCTGGACAGGGGGTGAGACCCAGTACTTC
J: TRBJ2-5
D: TRBD1
V: TRBV9
size: -

CDR3: CASSFDRGTYGYTF
DNA: TGTGCCAGCAGCTTCGACAGGGGAACCTATGGCTACACCTTC
J: TRBJ1-2
D: TRBD1
V: TRBV5-5
size: few

CDR3: CASSLAQGDTTEAFF
DNA: TGTGCCAGCAGCTTAGCGCAGGGGGATACCACTGAAGCTTTCTTT
J: TRBJ1-1
D: TRBD1
V: TRBV7-6
size: -

CDR3: CASSQGVGRGTEAFF
DNA: TGTGCCAGCAGCCAAGGGGTAGGGAGGGGCACTGAAGCTTTCTTT
J: TRBJ1-1
D: -
V: TRBV3-1/TRBV3-2
size: few

CDR3: CAWSARGLDGYTF
DNA: TGTGCCTGGAGTGCCAGGGGTTTGGATGGCTACACCTTC
J: TRBJ1-2
D: -
V: TRBV30
size: -

CDR3: CASIIRGGTNEKLFF
DNA: TGTGCCAGCATAATTCGCGGGGGGACTAATGAAAAACTGTTTTTT
J: TRBJ1-4
D: -
V: TRBV2
size: once

CDR3: CSVEIGVINPYEQYF
DNA: TGCAGCGTTGAAATAGGGGTAATAAATCCCTACGAGCAGTACTTC
J: TRBJ2-7
D: -
V: TRBV29-1
size: -

CDR3: CASSPGTGGRTDTQYF
DNA: TGTGCCAGTAGCCCGGGGACAGGGGGAAGAACAGATACGCAGTATTTT
J: TRBJ2-3
D: TRBD1
V: TRBV19
size: -

CDR3: CASGASGGPNEQFF
DNA: TGCGCCAGCGGCGCTAGCGGGGGCCCGAATGAGCAGTTCTTC
J: TRBJ2-1
D: TRBD2
V: TRBV10-1
size: few

CDR3: CASSRDIPLFF
DNA: TGTGCCAGCAGCCGGGACATCCCACTGTTTTTT
J: TRBJ1-4
D: -
V: TRBV2
size: -

CDR3: CASGWQGFDTQYF
DNA: TGTGCCAGCGGGTGGCAGGGTTTCGATACGCAGTATTTT
J: TRBJ2-3
D: -
V: TRBV6-6
size: -

CDR3: CASSQVGAVYEQYF
DNA: TGCGCCAGCAGCCAAGTAGGGGCAGTGTACGAGCAGTACTTC
J: TRBJ2-7
D: -
V: TRBV4-1
size: -

CDR3: CASEGAQAPYYGYTF
DNA: TGTGCCAGCGAAGGGGCCCAGGCACCCTACTATGGCTACACCTTC
J: TRBJ1-2
D: -
V: TRBV19
size: -